Each of the 21 T cell receptor beta chains below was sequenced from the same sample in a study of response to subunit inactivated influenza vaccine. MiXCR, run by TCRdb on the RT-PCR reads, gives a single entry per CDR3 protein. The sample yields approximately 680,000 distinct CDR3 sequences, around 16% seen once. This material consisted of PBMCs from blood, taken 11 to 12 days after vaccination. The receptors were gathered from a man aged 50 or older who received an inactivated influenza vaccine.

The chain links TRBV19 to TRBJ2-6; D is unclear. The V gene's germline CDR1 is LNHDA and CDR2 SQIVND (reference sequence). V gave up 6 bases and J gave up 0 bases, with 6 bases separating them. The CDR3 is made up of 14 amino acids. CDR3 sequence (DNA): TGTGCCAGTAGACAGTACTCTGGGGCCAACGTCCTGACTTTC. It is translated as CASRQYSGANVLTF.

This clonotype showed up just a few times. The rearrangement uses TRBV29-1 and TRBJ2-7, with 11 bases lining up with TRBD2. CDR3 length: 15 amino acids. Germline V gene lookup returns CDR1 SQVTM and CDR2 ANQGSEA. V shed 4 bases and J 4 bases; nucleotides not matched to a gene: 9. CDR3 region: CSVVGSSGGRYEQYF. The CDR3 bases are TGCAGCGTTGTTGGGTCTAGCGGGGGGCGGTACGAGCAGTACTTC.

The gene calls are TRBV5-1 and TRBJ2-2; D perhaps matches TRBD2 (5 bases). The ends were cut back, 1 base at V and 10 bases at J, with 11 bases in the middle. The CDR3 spans 13 residues. Germline lookup yields CDR1 SGHRS and CDR2 YFSETQ. CDR3 in DNA: TGCGCCAGCAGCTTGACTCGGGGTGTGGAGCTGTTTTTT. Encoded protein: CASSLTRGVELFF.

This clonotype was counted many times. The chain combines TRBV5-5 with TRBJ2-3; TRBD2 agrees at 10 bases. The length of the CDR3 is 15 residues. The germline CDR1 and CDR2 sequences are SGHKS and YYEKEE (reference sequence). After removal of 4 bases from V and 6 bases from J, the junction contained 8 bases not matched to a gene. This CDR3 is CASSLPAGGLDTQYF. The CDR3 nucleotides read TGTGCCAGCAGCCTCCCAGCGGGGGGGCTGGATACGCAGTATTTT.

The sample holds many counts of this clonotype. The gene calls are TRBV6-5 and TRBJ2-7; possible D gene TRBD1, 6 bases. The germline CDR1 and CDR2 sequences are MNHEY and SVGAGI. The length of the CDR3 is 14 residues. V shed 5 bases and J shed 6 bases, with 17 bases lying between them. CDR3 in amino acids: CASSLSLQGVEQYF. CDR3 bases: TGTGCCAGCAGTCTCAGTTTACAGGGAGTCGAGCAGTACTTC.

This clonotype showed up just a few times. The V and J genes are TRBV10-3 and TRBJ1-2; TRBD1 aligns across 8 bases. V was pared by 4 bases and J by 4 bases, with 5 bases of the junction left unmatched. Germline V gene sequence: CDR1 ENHRY, CDR2 SYGVKD. The CDR3 covers 14 residues. The CDR3 DNA follows: TGTGCCATCAGTGTGGACAGGGAGGCCTATGGCTACACCTTC. Encoded protein: CAISVDREAYGYTF.

J is TRBJ2-7 and V is TRBV12-3 or TRBV12-4; 9 positions match TRBD1. Trimming took 4 bases from V and 6 from J; bases not matched to a gene: 7. This CDR3 is built from 14 residues. CDR3 protein: CASSSRTGESEQYF. DNA for the CDR3: TGTGCCAGCAGTTCTAGGACAGGGGAATCCGAGCAGTACTTC.

This clonotype was seen ten or more times. The V call is TRBV7-2, the J call TRBJ2-7; 10 bases agree with TRBD1. Germline-derived CDR1 and CDR2 are SGHTA and FQGNSA. CDR3 length equals 14 residues. V lost 6 bases, J lost 3 bases, and 5 bases stayed unmatched. DNA for the CDR3: TGTGCCAGCAGTTCTCGGACAGGGGGCTACGAGCAGTACTTC. It codes for CASSSRTGGYEQYF.

This clonotype was seen more than once but under ten times. The V call is TRBV7-9, the J call TRBJ2-2; no definite D call. Per germline, CDR1 SEHNR and CDR2 FQNEAQ (reference sequence). The CDR3 extends over 13 amino acids. Trimming removed 7 bases from V and 6 bases from J, with 12 bases in between. CDR3 nucleotides: TGTGCCAGCACCTCCGGTTGGTCCGGGGAGCTGTTTTTT. Residues: CASTSGWSGELFF.

The sample holds a few counts of this clonotype. The chain has TRBV15 and TRBJ2-7; TRBD2 is a possible D gene (6 bases). The CDR3 runs 15 residues. The germline CDR1 and CDR2 sequences are LNHNV and YYDKDF (reference sequence). Trimming took off 0 bases at V and 3 bases at J, with 12 bases between the two ends. Written as DNA, the CDR3 is TGTGCCACCAGCAGAGATCAGCACGGGGGCTACGAGCAGTACTTC. It codes for CATSRDQHGGYEQYF.

The sample holds one count of this clonotype. The V gene is TRBV28, the J gene TRBJ1-1; D ambiguous. The V gene's germline CDR1 is MDHEN and CDR2 SYDVKM. The CDR3 loop spans 11 amino acids. Trimming left V 7 bases short and J 7 bases short, with 10 bases between. The CDR3 spells CASTKKGEAFF. In DNA, the CDR3 is TGTGCCAGCACCAAGAAGGGTGAAGCTTTCTTT.

The chain has TRBV5-1 and TRBJ2-2; D is possibly TRBD2 (5 bases). From germline, CDR1 is SGHRS and CDR2 YFSETQ. The V end lost 5 bases, the J end lost 4 bases, and 12 bases lay between the germline ends. The CDR3 length is 14 residues. CDR3 nucleotides: TGCGCCAGCAGTAAGGACGGGATCACCGGGGAGCTGTTTTTT. Translation gives CASSKDGITGELFF.

The chain joins TRBV7-9 to TRBJ2-7; D is possibly TRBD2 (6 bases). V was pared by 2 bases and J by 5 bases, with 13 bases between. CDR3 size: 14 residues. The germline V gene has CDR1 SEHNR and CDR2 FQNEAQ (reference sequence). The CDR3 here is CASSLSGSGDEQYF. CDR3 sequence (DNA): TGTGCCAGCAGCTTATCCGGGAGTGGCGACGAGCAGTACTTC.

The table lists this clonotype with a few counts. For the CDR3, the DNA is TGCAGTGCCAGGAAGACAGGGAGGAACACTGAAGCTTTCTTT. It translates to CSARKTGRNTEAFF. The chain links TRBV20-1 to TRBJ1-1, with 7 bases identical to TRBD1. Germline loops: CDR1 DFQATT, CDR2 SNEGSKA (reference sequence). The V and J ends lost 6 bases and 1 base, in that order; junction bases with no gene match: 8. The CDR3 totals 14 residues.

The rearrangement joins TRBV19 to TRBJ2-3; D is ambiguous. In germline, CDR1 is LNHDA, CDR2 SQIVND (reference sequence). The CDR3 totals 14 residues. Between the trimmed V and J ends, which lost 5 bases and 0 bases, there was a span of 9 bases. CDR3 in DNA: TGTGCCAGTAGTCCCCAACACAGCACAGATACGCAGTATTTT. Translating gives CASSPQHSTDTQYF.

This clonotype showed up just a few times. The rearrangement uses TRBV4-2 and TRBJ2-7; D remains unclear. This CDR3 is 12 amino acids long. Germline loops: CDR1 LGHNA, CDR2 YNFKEQ. The V end lost 0 bases, the J end lost 7 bases, and 7 bases lay between the germline ends. The DNA for the CDR3 is TGTGCCAGCAGCCAAGAGCGAGCGGAGCAGTACTTC. It translates to CASSQERAEQYF.

There are a few counts of this clonotype. The CDR3 DNA follows: TGTGCCAGCGGGGAGGTGCAGCCCCAGCATTTT. It codes for CASGEVQPQHF. This rearrangement joins TRBV9 to TRBJ1-5; D unclear. CDR1 and CDR2 (germline): SGDLS, YYNGEE. The length of the CDR3 is 11 residues. V lost 7 bases, J lost 7 bases, and 9 bases lay in between.

In DNA, the CDR3 is TGTGCCAGCAGCCCCCACGTGGCAGGGGGCGATGAGCAGTTCTTC. It codes for CASSPHVAGGDEQFF. The chain has TRBV9 and TRBJ2-1, with 8 bases that match TRBD1. V gave up 4 bases and J gave up 8 bases; unmatched junction bases: 11. The CDR3 loop spans 15 amino acids. Looked up from germline, CDR1 is SGDLS and CDR2 is YYNGEE.

The CDR3 sequence is CAAGAGRNEQFF. In nucleotides, the CDR3 is TGTGCCGCAGGAGCGGGTCGGAATGAGCAGTTCTTC. The chain recombines TRBV24-1 with TRBJ2-1; possible D gene TRBD2, 6 bases. This CDR3 is built from 12 residues. Germline V gene lookup returns CDR1 KGHDR and CDR2 SFDVKD. The V end was cut by 12 bases, the J end by 7 bases, with 15 bases between.

This clonotype was detected only a few times. The chain has TRBV12-3 or TRBV12-4 and TRBJ2-2; 8 bases are shared with TRBD1. Losses at the gene ends were 6 bases for V and 5 bases for J; bases not matched to a gene: 8. CDR3 length: 15 residues. For the CDR3, the DNA is TGTGCCAGCAGGCGACAGGGGTTGGGTACCGGGGAGCTGTTTTTT. Translated: CASRRQGLGTGELFF.

The J gene is TRBJ2-5, the V gene TRBV18; 12 bases match TRBD1. V dropped 0 bases and J dropped 7; count of bases not matched to a gene: 3. The CDR3 runs 15 residues. Per germline, CDR1 KGHSH and CDR2 LQKENI. CDR3: CASSPPGTGGWTQYF. DNA of the CDR3: TGTGCCAGCTCACCACCCGGGACAGGGGGCTGGACCCAGTACTTC.